Listed below are T cell receptor beta chains from one sample, sequenced in a study of blood T cell repertoires in COVID-19. Method: immunoSEQ multiplex PCR; TCRdb's copy keeps in-frame clones and lacks some. The table lists some 170,000 clones, around four fifths of them singletons. The sample taken for sequencing was peripheral blood. The receptors were sampled from a human donor in a cohort sampled during active COVID-19. Each CDR3 is given with its conserved first and last residue. Fields, in order: D gene, CDR3 length, clone size, V gene, J gene, CDR3 DNA, CDR3 protein. D genes are given only for firm matches. The size of a clone is reported for some rows only, either as once, few or many, or as a class for expanded clones.

>.|13|.|TRBV27|TRBJ1-1
TGTGCCAGCAGTTCCCCCCCCACAGCTGAAGCTTTCTTT
CASSSPPTAEAFF
>TRBD1|15|.|TRBV14|TRBJ1-2
TGTGCCAGCAGCCAAGCCGGGACAGGGGGTGCGAGCTACACCTTC
CASSQAGTGGASYTF
>.|12|.|TRBV13|TRBJ2-1
TGTGCCAGCAGCTTCTCTAGCACTGAGCAGTTCTTC
CASSFSSTEQFF
>TRBD1|16|.|TRBV4-1|TRBJ2-4
TGCGCCAGCAGCCAAGAGAGGGGGCGGACCAAAAACATTCAGTACTTC
CASSQERGRTKNIQYF
>TRBD1|17|.|TRBV5-5|TRBJ1-1
TGTGCCAGCAGACGGGACAGTCGCCTCTCCATGAACACTGAAGCTTTCTTT
CASRRDSRLSMNTEAFF
>.|15|.|TRBV7-6|TRBJ2-7
TGTGCCAGCAGCTTAGAGGAGACAGGTCAATACGAGCAGTACTTC
CASSLEETGQYEQYF
>TRBD2|17|.|TRBV9|TRBJ2-3
TGTGCCAGCAGCACTAGGACTAGCGGGAGGGTCACAGATACGCAGTATTTT
CASSTRTSGRVTDTQYF
>.|13|.|TRBV27|TRBJ2-5
TGTGCCAGCAGTTTATTGGGGCCGGAGACCCAGTACTTC
CASSLLGPETQYF
>.|17|.|TRBV2|TRBJ1-2
TGTGCCAGCAGTGCCCTCCTCGCTTTGAGGGGGTTTTCCGGCTACACCTTC
CASSALLALRGFSGYTF
>.|14|once|TRBV14|TRBJ1-3
TGTGCCAGCGCCGCGCGGGGGAGAGGAAACACCATATATTTT
CASAARGRGNTIYF
>TRBD2|19|.|TRBV29-1|TRBJ2-4
TGCAGCGTTGGGCCTGGCTGGCGGGGGGGCCCCGGGGCCAAAAACATTCAGTACTTC
CSVGPGWRGGPGAKNIQYF
>.|15|.|TRBV6-2/TRBV6-3|TRBJ1-4
TGTGCCAGCAGTTTCCAGCGACCACTGAGGGAAAAACTGTTTTTT
CASSFQRPLREKLFF
>TRBD2|15|.|TRBV6-5|TRBJ2-3
TGTGCCAGCAGTTCCCTTTCCACGGGAGGGGATACGCAGTATTTT
CASSSLSTGGDTQYF
>.|23|.|TRBV12-2|TRBJ2-5
TGTGCAAGTCGCTCGAGGGTTCCCCGCGGACGAGCCGTGCTCGTGTGGGAACAAGAGACCCAGTACTTC
CASRSRVPRGRAVLVWEQETQYF
>.|15|.|TRBV29-1|TRBJ1-1
TGCAGCGTCGGGCGGAGGGAAGCAATGAACACTGAAGCTTTCTTT
CSVGRREAMNTEAFF
>.|14|.|TRBV11-2|TRBJ1-3
TGTGCCAGCAGCCTCCCACCGGAGGGAAACACCATATATTTT
CASSLPPEGNTIYF
>.|15|few|TRBV16|TRBJ1-1
TGTGCCAGCAGCCTCCGGGGGGGAGTGAACACTGAAGCTTTCTTT
CASSLRGGVNTEAFF
>.|11|.|TRBV2|TRBJ2-1
TGTGCCAGCTTGGGCTTCAATGAGCAGTTCTTC
CASLGFNEQFF
>.|16|.|TRBV7-2|TRBJ1-3
TGTGCCAGCAGCTTAGCAGCGGACCTCTCTGGAAACACCATATATTTT
CASSLAADLSGNTIYF
>.|14|.|TRBV28|TRBJ1-1
TGTGCCAGCGAAGGAGGAGGGCGGAACACTGAAGCTTTCTTT
CASEGGGRNTEAFF
>TRBD1|14|.|TRBV6-6|TRBJ2-7
TGTGCCAGCAGGGACAGACAGGGGGTCTACGAGCAGTACTTC
CASRDRQGVYEQYF
>.|14|.|TRBV19|TRBJ1-1
TGTGCCAGCCGTCGTAACTTGAAAAACACTGAAGCTTTCTTT
CASRRNLKNTEAFF
>TRBD1|15|.|TRBV27|TRBJ2-3
TGTGCCAGCAGTTTATGGGACAGCAGCACAGATACGCAGTATTTT
CASSLWDSSTDTQYF
>TRBD1|13|.|TRBV7-2|TRBJ1-3
TGTGCCAGCAGGGGACAGGCGCCAAACACCATATATTTT
CASRGQAPNTIYF
>.|15|.|TRBV9|TRBJ2-5
TGTGCCAGCAGCGTAGGTCTCAGCGATGAAGAGACCCAGTACTTC
CASSVGLSDEETQYF
>TRBD1|16|.|TRBV19|TRBJ1-4
TGTGCCAGCGCCCGGACAGGGGGTTCAACTAATGAAAAACTGTTTTTT
CASARTGGSTNEKLFF
>TRBD2|11|.|TRBV9|TRBJ2-1
TGTGCCAGCAGCGACAGGACTAGCCTGTTCTTC
CASSDRTSLFF
>TRBD2|16|once|TRBV23-1|TRBJ2-1
TGCGCCAGCAGTCACGGGTGGGACTATGCGGGCAATGAGCAGTTCTTC
CASSHGWDYAGNEQFF
>TRBD1|16|.|TRBV24-1|TRBJ2-3
TGTGCCACCAGTGATATCCCGGGACAGGGGGCGGATACGCAGTATTTT
CATSDIPGQGADTQYF
>TRBD1|17|many|TRBV7-6|TRBJ1-4
TGTGCCAGCAGCCCACGCCAGGGACAGGGGCCAAATGAAAAACTGTTTTTT
CASSPRQGQGPNEKLFF
>TRBD1|14|.|TRBV5-1|TRBJ2-4
TGCGCCAGCAGTTCGTGGGACAGGCAAAACATTCAGTACTTC
CASSSWDRQNIQYF
>.|15|few|TRBV3-1/TRBV3-2|TRBJ2-2
TGTGCCAGCAGCCGCCCGGGGGGCCCCAGGGGGGAGCTGTTTTTT
CASSRPGGPRGELFF
>TRBD2|15|.|TRBV7-2|TRBJ2-7
TGTGCCAGCAGCCCCCTTCGGGGGGGAACCTACGAGCAGTACTTC
CASSPLRGGTYEQYF
>.|14|.|TRBV3-1/TRBV3-2|TRBJ1-5
TGTGCCAGCAGCCAAGGGAGCAGTCATCAGCCCCAGCATTTT
CASSQGSSHQPQHF
>.|14|.|TRBV30|TRBJ1-2
TGTGCCTGGACAAGACAGGAGGACAACTATGGCTACACCTTC
CAWTRQEDNYGYTF
>.|14|.|TRBV9|TRBJ1-1
TGTGCCAGCAGCGTAGGCGAGGCGGGCACTGAAGCTTTCTTT
CASSVGEAGTEAFF
>TRBD2|15|.|TRBV5-4|TRBJ2-7
TGTGCCAGCAGCTTGGATTCTAGCGGGAGGCCCGAGCAGTACTTC
CASSLDSSGRPEQYF
>.|15|once|TRBV7-9|TRBJ1-4
TGTGCCAGCAGCTTACAGGAAGCAACTAATGAAAAACTGTTTTTT
CASSLQEATNEKLFF
>TRBD1|16|.|TRBV28|TRBJ2-7
TGTGCCAGCAGTACCACACGACAGGGGATGGGATACGAGCAGTACTTC
CASSTTRQGMGYEQYF
>.|15|.|TRBV5-6|TRBJ1-5
TGTGCCAGCAGCTTGGGGGAGGCTATCAATCAGCCCCAGCATTTT
CASSLGEAINQPQHF
>TRBD1|15|.|TRBV6-5|TRBJ2-1
TGTGCCAGCAGTTACTCGGGACAGGGGAATGTGGAGCAGTTCTTC
CASSYSGQGNVEQFF
>.|16|.|TRBV30|TRBJ2-7
TGTGCCTGGAGTCGAACAGGGATTTCGAGCTCCTACGAGCAGTACTTC
CAWSRTGISSSYEQYF
>.|15|few|TRBV5-1|TRBJ2-6
TGCGCCAGCAGCTATCGGACAGCCGGGGCCAACGTCCTGACTTTC
CASSYRTAGANVLTF
>TRBD2|15|.|TRBV5-4|TRBJ2-7
TGTGCCAGCAGCTTGGGACTAGCGAACTCCTACGAGCAGTACTTC
CASSLGLANSYEQYF
>.|18|.|TRBV6-1|TRBJ1-1
TGTGCCAGCAGTGAAGATATTAGGAGGGTTCAGAGGGACACTGAAGCTTTCTTT
CASSEDIRRVQRDTEAFF
>.|15|.|TRBV18|TRBJ1-6
TGTGCCAGCAACGACGCAGGGATTGGGTATTCACCCCTCCACTTT
CASNDAGIGYSPLHF
>TRBD1|15|.|TRBV15|TRBJ2-4
TGTGCCACCAGCAGAGGCCCCGGGACAGAAAACATTCAGTACTTC
CATSRGPGTENIQYF
>TRBD1|13|.|TRBV4-2|TRBJ2-7
TGTGCCAGCAGCCAAAACGACAGGGGCGAGCAGTACTTC
CASSQNDRGEQYF
>TRBD1|19|.|TRBV7-2|TRBJ1-6
TGTGCCAGCAGGAGAACAACAGGGGGATCATCGTCCTATAATTCACCCCTCCACTTT
CASRRTTGGSSSYNSPLHF
>.|12|.|TRBV7-2|TRBJ2-7
TGTGCCAGCAGCTTTAGCTCCTACGAGCAGTACTTC
CASSFSSYEQYF